What follows are 16 T cell receptor beta chains derived from one specimen sequenced in a study of blood T cell repertoires in COVID-19. The table came from immunoSEQ multiplex PCR; TCRdb's copy has only in-frame clones and leaves some out. This sample carries over 150,000 clones, roughly four fifths of them seen once, and the ten largest clones take around 12%. Input material: peripheral blood. The receptors originated from a woman of 80 years or more with COVID-19, enrolled during active disease.

This chain uses TRBV7-9 with TRBJ2-1; D might be TRBD2 (6 bases). CDR3 length: 12 residues. Trimming left V 4 bases short and J 7 bases short, with 8 bases between. Germline V gene sequence: CDR1 SEHNR, CDR2 FQNEAQ (reference sequence). The CDR3 nucleotides read TGTGCCAGCAGCTCCGGGGGAAATGAGCAGTTCTTC. Amino acids: CASSSGGNEQFF.

J is TRBJ2-7 and V is TRBV30, with 8 bases matching TRBD2. In germline, CDR1 is GTSNPN, CDR2 SVGIG (reference sequence). The CDR3 spans 15 residues. V shed 7 bases and J 7 bases; nucleotides not matched to a gene: 18. In DNA form, the CDR3 reads TGTGCCTACCTTAACTACGGGGGGGGCCGAGGTGAGCAGTACTTC. It encodes CAYLNYGGGRGEQYF.

V is TRBV5-1 and J is TRBJ2-5; 10 positions agree with TRBD1. The trim removed 4 bases at V and 3 bases at J, leaving 3 bases unmatched. The CDR3 has 14 residues. Germline CDR1 is SGHRS and CDR2 is YFSETQ. The CDR3: CASSTGTGEETQYF. The CDR3 DNA reads TGCGCCAGCAGCACAGGGACAGGGGAAGAGACCCAGTACTTC.

J is TRBJ2-3 and V is TRBV5-8; 7 bases map to TRBD1. Germline values: CDR1 SGHTS, CDR2 YDEGEE. J lost 2 bases, V lost 4 bases, and 7 bases had no gene match. The CDR3 totals 15 residues. The CDR3 DNA is TGTGCCAGCAGCCTGTTGGGACAGCACACAGATACGCAGTATTTT. It specifies CASSLLGQHTDTQYF.

This clone appeared a single time. The chain is built from TRBV3-1 (or the pseudogene TRBV3-2) and TRBJ2-5, with 9 bases aligning to TRBD2. Germline-derived CDR1 and CDR2 are LGHDT and YNNKEL (reference sequence). This CDR3 spans 16 amino acids. V was pared by 2 bases and J by 4 bases, with 8 bases of the junction left unmatched. The CDR3 coding sequence is TGTGCCAGCAGCCAACTCGGCGGGGGGGCCGCAGAGACCCAGTACTTC. Its translation is CASSQLGGGAAETQYF.

J is TRBJ1-4 and V is TRBV7-9; 9 bases line up with TRBD1. This CDR3 is 14 amino acids long. Germline CDR1 and CDR2: SEHNR and FQNEAQ (reference sequence). J was trimmed by 7 bases and V by 5 bases; bases with no gene match: 5. This chain's CDR3 is CASSKQGAFEKLFF. DNA of the CDR3: TGTGCCAGCAGCAAACAGGGGGCTTTTGAAAAACTGTTTTTT. The full variable domain, rest sourced from reference TRBV7-9 and TRBJ1-4, is DTGVSQNPRHKITKRGQNVTFRCDPISEHNRLYWYRQTLGQGPEFLTYFQNEAQLEKSRLLSDRFSAERPKGSFSTLEIQRTEQGDSAMYLCASSKQGAFEKLFFGSGTQLSVL.

The rearrangement uses TRBV2 and TRBJ1-5; 7 nucleotides align to TRBD1. The germline V gene has CDR1 SNHLY and CDR2 FYNNEI. The CDR3 is 14 amino acids. V dropped 5 bases and J dropped 2; count of bases not matched to a gene: 3. The chain's CDR3 is CASSWTGRNQPQHF. The CDR3, as DNA: TGTGCCAGCAGTTGGACAGGTCGCAATCAGCCCCAGCATTTT.

This clone appeared a single time. The V and J genes are TRBV19 and TRBJ1-1, with D uncertain. This CDR3 is built from 13 residues. Trimming pared 3 bases from V and 10 bases from J, leaving 15 bases between. Germline assignment: CDR1 LNHDA and CDR2 SQIVND (reference sequence). CDR3 nucleotides: TGTGCCAGTAGTATTGGCGGGCGAAGTCCAGCTTTCTTT. This gives the protein CASSIGGRSPAFF.

The chain combines TRBV6-6 with TRBJ2-2; TRBD2 matches 8 bases. Germline values: CDR1 MNHNY, CDR2 SVGAGI (reference sequence). V shed 11 bases, J shed 3 bases, and the junction held 8 bases outside the gene matches. The CDR3 has 14 amino acids. CDR3 residues: CAALAGLYTGELFF. CDR3 DNA: TGTGCCGCCTTAGCGGGGCTTTACACCGGGGAGCTGTTTTTT.

This clone occurred a few times. The gene calls are TRBV28 and TRBJ2-2, with a possible D match to TRBD1 (6 bases). With 0 bases removed from V and 6 bases from J, the gap between germline ends came to 14 bases. The V gene's germline CDR1 is MDHEN and CDR2 SYDVKM. CDR3 length equals 16 residues. The CDR3 DNA follows: TGTGCCAGCAGTTTATGGGGACGATGGGGGCCCGGGGAGCTGTTTTTT. Translation gives CASSLWGRWGPGELFF.

V gene TRBV25-1 combines with J gene TRBJ2-7, with a weak D call TRBD1 (6 bases). The length of the CDR3 is 12 residues. With 5 bases removed from V and 3 bases from J, the gap between germline ends came to 8 bases. In germline, CDR1 is MGHDK, CDR2 SYGVNS. The CDR3 sequence is CASSLQGYEQYF. As DNA, the CDR3 is TGTGCCAGCAGTTTACAGGGCTACGAGCAGTACTTC.

This clone was observed once. This chain links TRBV4-3 with TRBJ2-3, with 12 bases lining up with TRBD2. The germline V gene has CDR1 LGHNA and CDR2 YSLEER. The CDR3 consists of 18 residues. The V segment lost 6 bases and the J segment 2 bases; nucleotides outside the gene matches: 12. As DNA, the CDR3 is TGCGCCAGCAGGACTAGCGGGGGCACCTTACTCTTCACAGATACGCAGTATTTT. Translating gives CASRTSGGTLLFTDTQYF.

The chain joins TRBV7-9 to TRBJ1-4; 7 bases are shared with TRBD1. The CDR3 sequence is 16 residues long. The germline CDR1 and CDR2 sequences are SEHNR and FQNEAQ (reference sequence). V lost 1 base and J lost 6; bases outside the gene matches: 8. CDR3 DNA: TGTGCCAGCAGCTTAGTCCCCGACAGGGACCATGAAAAACTGTTTTTT. Its translation is CASSLVPDRDHEKLFF. Full variable domain (remainder filled in from reference TRBV7-9 and TRBJ1-4): DTGVSQNPRHKITKRGQNVTFRCDPISEHNRLYWYRQTLGQGPEFLTYFQNEAQLEKSRLLSDRFSAERPKGSFSTLEIQRTEQGDSAMYLCASSLVPDRDHEKLFFGSGTQLSVL.

The chain links TRBV19 to TRBJ1-1; 8 nucleotides line up with TRBD1. This CDR3 is built from 15 residues. The germline CDR1 and CDR2 sequences are LNHDA and SQIVND (reference sequence). J gave up 4 bases and V 1 base, and 5 bases lay outside the gene matches. The CDR3 nucleotides are TGTGCCAGTAGTATAGGTGCAGGGGGCATCACTGAAGCTTTCTTT. Translated, it gives CASSIGAGGITEAFF.

The V call is TRBV6-5, the J call TRBJ2-3, with 11 bases lining up with TRBD2. Germline CDR1 is MNHEY and CDR2 is SVGAGI. Trimming at V came to 5 bases and at J to 3 bases, leaving 4 bases not matched to a gene. This CDR3 contains 15 residues. DNA of the CDR3: TGTGCCAGCAGTCTACTAGCGGGAGTGACAGATACGCAGTATTTT. It encodes CASSLLAGVTDTQYF.

The J gene is TRBJ2-7, the V gene TRBV5-1; D is possibly TRBD2 (5 bases). Germline CDR1 and CDR2: SGHRS and YFSETQ. Trimming left V 4 bases short and J 0 bases short, with 14 bases between. The CDR3 runs to 15 residues. CDR3 nucleotide sequence: TGCGCCAGCAGCCCTGAAGTGGGGAGCTCCTACGAGCAGTACTTC. Translation gives CASSPEVGSSYEQYF. Complete variable domain (other parts from reference TRBV5-1 and TRBJ2-7): KAGVTQTPRYLIKTRGQQVTLSCSPISGHRSVSWYQQTPGQGLQFLFEYFSETQRNKGNFPGRFSGRQFSNSRSEMNVSTLELGDSALYLCASSPEVGSSYEQYFGPGTRLTVT.